This T cell receptor (beta chain) was recovered during a study of a mutant IDH1 vaccine in newly diagnosed glioma. Study-level information: Before enrollment, the patients had been treated with radiotherapy alone, temozolomide alone, or both together. Most of them had received both.

Trimming took off 4 bases at V and 5 bases at J, with 18 bases between the two ends. The CDR3 loop spans 16 amino acids. Germline loops: CDR1 ENHRY, CDR2 SYGVKD. Note on this clone: Its specificity is unknown.

The time point denotes: week 11, during vaccination. Doses consisted of 300 ug of mutant IDH1 20-mer peptide each, paired with topical imiquimod. Sequencing was performed with immunoSEQ multiplex PCR; in TCRdb, only in-frame clones are kept and a portion is missing. This sample has fewer than 70,000 clones, with 75% to 90% found just once. The V and J genes are TRBV10-3 and TRBJ1-5; perhaps TRBD1 as D (6 bases). The sample consisted of PBMCs, taken from a glioma patient whose treatment included an IDH1 peptide vaccine. The sequence was collected from a man aged 40-50 years with glioma. CDR3 nucleotides: TGTGCCATCAGTGGGGACATGCCTTCCCACCATCAGCCCCAGCATTTT. Protein product: CAISGDMPSHHQPQHF.